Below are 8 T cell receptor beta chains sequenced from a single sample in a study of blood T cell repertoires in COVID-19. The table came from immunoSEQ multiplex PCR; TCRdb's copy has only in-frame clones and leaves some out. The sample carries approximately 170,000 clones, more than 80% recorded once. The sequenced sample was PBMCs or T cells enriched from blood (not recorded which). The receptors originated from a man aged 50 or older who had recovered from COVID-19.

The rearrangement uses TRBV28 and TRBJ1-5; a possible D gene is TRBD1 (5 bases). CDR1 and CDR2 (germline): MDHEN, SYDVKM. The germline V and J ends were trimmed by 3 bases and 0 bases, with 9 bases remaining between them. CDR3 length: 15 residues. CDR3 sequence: CASSFSTGSNQPQHF. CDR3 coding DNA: TGTGCCAGCAGTTTCTCTACAGGTAGCAATCAGCCCCAGCATTTT.

The CDR3 coding sequence is TGCGCCAGCAGCTTTGAACCAGGGTTCACTGAAGCTTTCTTT. It encodes CASSFEPGFTEAFF. The rearrangement links TRBV5-1 to TRBJ1-1; tentatively, D is TRBD1 (5 bases). This CDR3 comprises 14 residues. Per the germline V gene, CDR1 is SGHRS and CDR2 is YFSETQ. Trimming stripped 2 bases from V and 4 bases from J, with 12 bases between.

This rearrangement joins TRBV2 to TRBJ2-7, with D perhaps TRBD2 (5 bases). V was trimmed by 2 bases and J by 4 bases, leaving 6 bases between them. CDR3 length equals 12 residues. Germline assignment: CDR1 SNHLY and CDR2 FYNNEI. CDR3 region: CASSESGYEQYF. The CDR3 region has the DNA TGTGCCAGCAGTGAATCGGGGTACGAGCAGTACTTC.

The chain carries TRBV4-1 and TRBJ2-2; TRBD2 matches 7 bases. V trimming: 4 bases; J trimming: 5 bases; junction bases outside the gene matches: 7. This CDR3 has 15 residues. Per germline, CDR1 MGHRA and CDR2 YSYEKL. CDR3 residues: CASSPYREVTGELFF. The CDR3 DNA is TGCGCCAGCAGCCCATACCGGGAGGTGACCGGGGAGCTGTTTTTT.

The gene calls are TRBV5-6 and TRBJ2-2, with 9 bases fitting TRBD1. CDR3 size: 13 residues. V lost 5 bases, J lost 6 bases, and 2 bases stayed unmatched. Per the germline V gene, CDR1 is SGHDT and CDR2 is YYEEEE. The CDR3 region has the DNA TGTGCCAGCAGGGGGACAGGGTCCGGGGAGCTGTTTTTT. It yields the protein CASRGTGSGELFF.

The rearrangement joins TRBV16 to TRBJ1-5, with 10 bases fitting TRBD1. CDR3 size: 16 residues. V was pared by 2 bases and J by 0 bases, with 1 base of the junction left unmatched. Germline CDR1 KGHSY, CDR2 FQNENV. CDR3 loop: CASSQDRGHSNQPQHF. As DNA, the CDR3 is TGTGCCAGCAGCCAAGACAGGGGGCATAGCAATCAGCCCCAGCATTTT.

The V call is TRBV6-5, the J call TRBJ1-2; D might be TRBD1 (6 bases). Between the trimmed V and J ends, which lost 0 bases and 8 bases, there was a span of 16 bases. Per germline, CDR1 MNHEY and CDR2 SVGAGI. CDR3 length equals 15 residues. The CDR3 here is CASSYSRGRAGGYTF. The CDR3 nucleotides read TGTGCCAGCAGTTACTCGAGGGGGAGGGCCGGGGGCTACACCTTC.

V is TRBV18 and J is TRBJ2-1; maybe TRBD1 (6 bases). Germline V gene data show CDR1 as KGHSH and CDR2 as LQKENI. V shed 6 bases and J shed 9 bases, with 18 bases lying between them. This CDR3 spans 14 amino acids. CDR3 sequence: CASSRPGQGGEQFF. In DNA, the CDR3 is TGTGCCAGCTCTCGCCCGGGGCAAGGGGGTGAGCAGTTCTTC.